The rows below give T cell receptor beta chains drawn from one sample of a study of early T cells in non-severe SARS-CoV-2 infection. Each CDR3 protein gets one entry after TCRdb re-called the 5' RACE reads with MiXCR. Of tens of thousands of distinct CDR3 sequences in the sample, approximately 14% are singletons; the top ten hold roughly 6.5%. The sample taken for sequencing was whole blood. The origin of the receptors is an adult who was a healthcare worker with PCR-confirmed SARS-CoV-2 infection or an uninfected control (not recorded which). Both conserved end residues are part of each CDR3. The D gene is left open where the match is weak. The size entry is marked missing in some rows and otherwise reads once, few, many or a size class.

>TRBV29-1|NA|NA|TRBJ1-1
TGCAGCGCAGCGCACAGGGTGGAGACTGAAGCTTTCTTT
CSAAHRVETEAFF
>TRBV29-1|few|NA|TRBJ1-1
TGCAGCGTTGAAAAGGCAAGTGAGGCTTTCTTT
CSVEKASEAFF
>TRBV11-3|many|NA|TRBJ1-1
TGTGCCAGCAGCTTAGATGCAGAGAACACTGAAGCTTTCTTT
CASSLDAENTEAFF
>TRBV7-9|few|NA|TRBJ1-1
TGTGCCAGCAGCTTAATTCCAGGGCTCGGCACTGAAGCTTTCTTT
CASSLIPGLGTEAFF
>TRBV5-1|NA|NA|TRBJ2-1
TGCGCCAGCAGCTTGGAAGGGATAACGCAGTTCTTC
CASSLEGITQFF
>TRBV28|few|NA|TRBJ1-2
TGTGCCAGCAGTCCCTACCGGACCGACTATGGCTACACCTTC
CASSPYRTDYGYTF
>TRBV3-1|NA|TRBD1|TRBJ2-7
TGTGCCAGCAGCCGACAGGGGTCCTACGAGCAGTACTTC
CASSRQGSYEQYF
>TRBV20-1|NA|NA|TRBJ2-5
TGCAGTGTAAAGGAGAGTGGGGTGACCCAGTACTTC
CSVKESGVTQYF
>TRBV4-1|few|NA|TRBJ2-7
TGCGCCGGCAGCCAAGATCAGGGGCGGTACGAGCAGTACTTC
CAGSQDQGRYEQYF
>TRBV10-1|few|TRBD1|TRBJ1-4
TGCGCCAGCAGGGCGCGCACCGGGACAGGGACCCTACGACTGTTTTTT
CASRARTGTGTLRLFF
>TRBV29-1|NA|NA|TRBJ1-1
TGCAGCGTTGAACCCGGGAACACTGAAGCTTTCTTT
CSVEPGNTEAFF
>TRBV20-1|NA|NA|TRBJ2-1
TGCAGTGCTAAGTCCGAGTGGGGGTTCTACAATGAGCAGTTCTTC
CSAKSEWGFYNEQFF
>TRBV7-7|many|NA|TRBJ1-1
TGTGCTAGCAGCTCCAGACCTGATGCTGAAGCTTTCTTT
CASSSRPDAEAFF
>TRBV12-3/TRBV12-4|few|TRBD1|TRBJ1-1
TGTGCCAGCAGTTTGGGGGACAGCATGAACACTGAAGCTTTCTTT
CASSLGDSMNTEAFF
>TRBV7-2|few|NA|TRBJ2-7
TGTGCCAGCAGCCTACAGGGTCCCTACTCCGAGCAGTACTTC
CASSLQGPYSEQYF
>TRBV6-2/TRBV6-3|NA|TRBD1|TRBJ2-2
TGTGCCAGCAAACAACGACAGGGATTTAGTACCGGGGAGCTGTTTTTT
CASKQRQGFSTGELFF
>TRBV6-1|NA|TRBD1|TRBJ1-4
TGTGCCAGCAGAGCTCCCAGGACAGGCGGCGCCGAAAAACTGTTTTTT
CASRAPRTGGAEKLFF
>TRBV29-1|few|NA|TRBJ1-1
TGCAGCGTTGAAGATCTGGGAGCGAGCGTGAACACTGAAGCTTTCTTT
CSVEDLGASVNTEAFF
>TRBV5-6|many|TRBD1|TRBJ1-5
TGTGCCAGCAGCTGGGGGACAGGGAACAATCAGCCCCAGCATTTT
CASSWGTGNNQPQHF
>TRBV7-6|few|NA|TRBJ2-7
TGTGCCAGCAGCTTAGCGACCGACTACGAGCAGTACTTC
CASSLATDYEQYF